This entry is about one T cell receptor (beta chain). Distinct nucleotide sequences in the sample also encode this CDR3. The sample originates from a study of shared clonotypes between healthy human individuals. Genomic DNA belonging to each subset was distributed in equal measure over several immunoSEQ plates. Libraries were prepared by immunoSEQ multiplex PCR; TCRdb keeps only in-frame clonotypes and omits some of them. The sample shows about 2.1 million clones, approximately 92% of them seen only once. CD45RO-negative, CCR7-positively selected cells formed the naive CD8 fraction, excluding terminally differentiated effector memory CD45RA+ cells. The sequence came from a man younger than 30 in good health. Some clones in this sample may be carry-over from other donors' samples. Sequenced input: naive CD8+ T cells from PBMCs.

CDR3 sequence reads: CASSIPGDDTEAFF. In DNA, the CDR3 is TGTGCCAGTAGTATTCCAGGGGATGACACTGAAGCTTTCTTT. The chain carries TRBV19 and TRBJ1-1, with D perhaps matching TRBD1 (6 bases). CDR1 is LNHDA and CDR2 is SQIVND in the germline V gene (reference sequence). CDR3 size: 14 residues. Trimming took off 3 bases at V and 3 bases at J, with 11 bases between the two ends.